The clone carrying this T cell receptor (beta chain) has only a few counts. What it recognizes is unknown. This CDR3 spans 14 amino acids. Trimming at V came to 7 bases and at J to 15 bases, leaving 17 bases not matched to a gene. Germline assignment: CDR1 SNHLY and CDR2 FYNNEI. The data were taken from a study of glioma-infiltrating T cells. Using RNA template, CDR3s of TCR alpha and beta were amplified with iRepertoire arm-PCR. Input was 100-400 ng of tissue mRNA or PBMC total RNA. TCRdb used MiXCR to reprocess the multiplex PCR reads, holding one entry per CDR3 protein. The repertoire holds fewer than 90,000 distinct CDR3 sequences, with less than 30% as singletons. General observations from the study: Tissue and blood shared very few CDR3 sequences. Tissue-blood divergence was below expectation in non-neoplastic patients, above in gliomas.

The sequence was collected from a human donor with low-grade glioma or glioblastoma, undergoing nonglioma brain surgery, or in good health (not recorded which). The sequencing sample was made of glioma tissue, nonneoplastic brain tissue, or PBMCs (not recorded which). The V and J genes are TRBV2 and TRBJ2-1; 8 bases are a match to TRBD1. CDR3 in amino acids: CASTDRGPESVRFF. In DNA form, the CDR3 reads TGTGCCAGCACCGACAGGGGTCCGGAGTCGGTCCGGTTCTTC. Drawing the rest from reference TRBV2 and TRBJ2-1, the complete variable domain is EPEVTQTPSHQVTQMGQEVILRCVPISNHLYFYWYRQILGQKVEFLVSFYNNEISEKSEIFDDQFSVERPDGSNFTLKIRSTKLEDSAMYFCASTDRGPESVRFFGPGTRLTVL.